This TCR beta chain was recovered during a study of identical twins. Overall study findings and caveats: One should note that invariant MAIT and iNKT cells could partly confound zero-insertion analyses.

It was template switching that added a universal primer site, and there were unique molecular identifiers on the cDNA. Using its own MiXCR run on the 5' RACE reads, TCRdb lists one record per CDR3 protein. The sample lists 700,000 or so distinct CDR3 sequences, over 8.5% occurring once. Germline CDR1 SQVTM, CDR2 ANQGSEA. V was clipped by 4 bases and J by 5 bases, with 15 bases between them. This CDR3 is built from 14 residues. This clonotype was detected ten times or more. Its antigen is unknown. These same records also appear under a second study, on yellow fever vaccine responses in identical twins.

Sequences were obtained from PBMCs. This receptor was taken from a young woman in good health. The chain joins TRBV29-1 to TRBJ2-1; possible D gene TRBD1, 6 bases. This CDR3 reads CSVAGGLTNNEQFF. CDR3 nucleotides: TGCAGCGTTGCTGGGGGCCTCACTAACAATGAGCAGTTCTTC.